This T cell receptor (beta chain) was obtained from a study of shared clonotypes between healthy human individuals. Study-level findings and limits: Rarefaction indicated that sorted-subset sequencing remained incomplete although depth was large. A handful of donors shared around 5.1% of their naive CD4 clonotypes.

Trimming shortened V by 3 bases and J by 3 bases, and 9 bases separated the two germline ends. The V gene's germline CDR1 is SGHRS and CDR2 YFSETQ. The CDR3 is 13 amino acids. This clone came up once. As yet, its antigen is unknown. Sequencing used immunoSEQ multiplex PCR; TCRdb keeps in-frame clones, though not all of them. Among approximately 2.5 million clones listed, roughly 92% were seen once. Recent vaccinations or acute infections were absent in the healthy HIV-negative adult donors. Investigators divided CD4+ cells into CD45RA+ naive and CD45RA-negative memory subsets. The V gene is TRBV5-1, the J gene TRBJ1-1, with D perhaps TRBD1 (5 bases). The sample consisted of naive CD4+ T cells sorted from blood. Subset noted: CD45RA+ positively selected. The clonotype comes from a man aged 18 to 30 in good health. CDR3 protein: CASSWGKDTEAFF. CDR3 coding DNA: TGCGCCAGCAGCTGGGGCAAGGACACTGAAGCTTTCTTT.